This T cell receptor beta chain came from a study of blood T cell repertoires in COVID-19. Whole-study context: Samples representing acute and convalescent COVID-19 were sourced from the United States, Italy and Spain. In each case, the material was cDNA or gDNA derived from T cells, B-cell-depleted T cells, or PBMCs.

Looked up from germline, CDR1 is MNHNS and CDR2 is SASEGT. The CDR3 sequence is 14 residues long. Trimming left V 3 bases short and J 0 bases short, with 8 bases between. Per the authors' pipeline: Estimated nucleated cell counts came from reference gene primer amplification. Sequencing used immunoSEQ multiplex PCR; TCRdb keeps in-frame clones, though not all of them. V and J calls and clone size are given by that table; D and trimming were obtained from the DNA. The sample shows about 160,000 clones, more than 90% of them seen only once. The clonotype comes from a man aged 55 to 70 with active or convalescent COVID-19. Sequencing was done on a sample of peripheral blood. V usage is TRBV6-1 and J usage is TRBJ1-2; D call uncertain. CDR3: CASSEPGANYGYTF. The CDR3 DNA is TGTGCCAGCAGTGAGCCAGGCGCTAACTATGGCTACACCTTC.